Given below is one T cell receptor (beta chain) in context. No antigen is known for it. No quality values exist for individual bases; no much larger clone is one base distant. The germline V gene (reference sequence) specifies SGHKS as CDR1 and YYEKEE as CDR2. Unmatched junction bases come to 7, with V trimmed by 4 bases and J by 2 bases. There are 15 amino acids in the CDR3, from cysteine to phenylalanine inclusive. Left in the record is the CDR3 DNA by itself, 45 bases read in frame from the first base. This entry comes from a study of blood T cell repertoires in COVID-19 (dated by TCRdb to 2018 to 2021). Regarding the research as a whole: Collaborator samples came from the United States, Italy and Spain and covered acute and convalescent phases of COVID-19. The prospective study material was composed of cDNA or gDNA derived from T cells, B-cell-depleted T cells, or PBMCs. The dataset comprised deeply sampled blood TCRbeta repertoires from subjects exposed to, actively infected with, or recovered from COVID-19. The repertoires were released in a freely available public database intended as a resource for research on the immune response to SARS-CoV-2. Samples were obtained from the ongoing ImmuneRACE study (first 160 participants) and from over 1,000 subjects provided by 6 global collaborators. A de-identified subject ID, COVID-19 status, age in years and sex were almost always included in the sample metadata. Where HLA class I and class II types were available, the types were taken from metadata supplied by the sample provider, not from assay-based typing.

TCRbeta CDR3 regions were amplified from genomic DNA using the immunoSEQ Assay, a bias-controlled multiplex PCR. In the paper's pipeline: The number of nucleated cells in each sample was estimated from the amplification of reference gene primers within the assay. Sequence reads were collapsed and filtered to measure the absolute abundance of every unique TCRbeta CDR3 rearrangement. For each sample, productive Simpson clonality was calculated by taking the square root of Simpson's diversity index across productive rearrangements. TCRdb holds this immuneACCESS table with in-frame rearrangements only. Some clones are missing; in checked studies, unresolved V genes explain under half, and the rest has no known cause. That table furnishes V, J and clone size, whereas the DNA furnished D and trimming. This sample gives some 26,000 clones in total; roughly 88% of them show up just once. The ten largest account for approximately 7.7% of the sample.

What the authors observed across the whole study: How much clinical and demographic metadata was included differed by source and by participant, and the metadata was provided uncurated.

Whole blood was collected in K2EDTA tubes by collaborating institutions according to the institutions' own protocols. For TCRbeta analysis, collaborators shipped samples in one of three forms: frozen whole blood, isolated PBMCs, or DNA extracted from either of those sample types. The source of this sequence is a woman between 45 and 60 years old with active COVID-19. Rearrangement joined TRBV5-5 to TRBJ2-3; 7 junctional bases match TRBD2. Sequencing input: peripheral blood. The sequenced DNA is TGTGCCAGCAGCCTAAGCGGGGCTTTCACAGATACGCAGTATTTT. Its amino acids are CASSLSGAFTDTQYF. Reference TRBV5-5 and TRBJ2-3 genes cover what lies past the CDR3, so the full variable domain is DAGVTQSPTHLIKTRGQQVTLRCSPISGHKSVSWYQQVLGQGPQFIFQYYEKEERGRGNFPDRFSARQFPNYSSELNVNALLLGDSALYLCASSLSGAFTDTQYFGPGTRLTVL.